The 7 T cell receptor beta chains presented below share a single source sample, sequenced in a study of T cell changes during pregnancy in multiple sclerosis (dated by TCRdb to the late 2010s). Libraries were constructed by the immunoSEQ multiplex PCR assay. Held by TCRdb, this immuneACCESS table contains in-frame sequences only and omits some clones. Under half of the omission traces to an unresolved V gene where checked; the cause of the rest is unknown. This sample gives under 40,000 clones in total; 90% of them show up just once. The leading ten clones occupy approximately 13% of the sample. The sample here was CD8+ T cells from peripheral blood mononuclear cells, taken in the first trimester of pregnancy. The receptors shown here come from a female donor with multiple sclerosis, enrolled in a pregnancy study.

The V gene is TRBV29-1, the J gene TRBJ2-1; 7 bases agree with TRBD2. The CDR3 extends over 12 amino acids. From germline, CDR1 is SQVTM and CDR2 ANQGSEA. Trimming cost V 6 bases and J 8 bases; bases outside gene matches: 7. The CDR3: CSVRGGSDEQFF. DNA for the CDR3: TGCAGCGTACGGGGAGGGTCGGATGAGCAGTTCTTC.

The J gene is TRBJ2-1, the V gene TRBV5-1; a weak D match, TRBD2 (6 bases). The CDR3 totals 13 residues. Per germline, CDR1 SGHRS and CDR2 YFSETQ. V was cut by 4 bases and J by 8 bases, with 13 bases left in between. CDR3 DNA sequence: TGCGCCAGCAGCACCCTTTGGGGGGATGAGCAGTTCTTC. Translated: CASSTLWGDEQFF.

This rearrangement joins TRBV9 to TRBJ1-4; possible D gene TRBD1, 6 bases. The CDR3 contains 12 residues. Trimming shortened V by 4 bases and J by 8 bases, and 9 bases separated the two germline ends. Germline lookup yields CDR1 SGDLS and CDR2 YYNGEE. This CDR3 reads CASSPGGEKLFF. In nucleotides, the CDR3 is TGTGCCAGCAGCCCGGGGGGCGAAAAACTGTTTTTT.

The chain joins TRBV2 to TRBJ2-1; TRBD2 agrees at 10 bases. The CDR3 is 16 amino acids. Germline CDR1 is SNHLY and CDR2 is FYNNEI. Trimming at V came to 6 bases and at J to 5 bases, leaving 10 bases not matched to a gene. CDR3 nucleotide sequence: TGTGCCAGCAGGGACCAAGGGACTAGCGCTGACAATGAGCAGTTCTTC. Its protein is CASRDQGTSADNEQFF.

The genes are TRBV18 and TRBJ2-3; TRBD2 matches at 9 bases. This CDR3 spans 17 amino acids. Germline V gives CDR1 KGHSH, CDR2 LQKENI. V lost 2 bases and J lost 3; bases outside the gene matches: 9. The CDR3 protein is CASSPIQREVFTDTQYF. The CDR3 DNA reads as TGTGCCAGCTCACCAATTCAGCGGGAGGTTTTTACAGATACGCAGTATTTT.

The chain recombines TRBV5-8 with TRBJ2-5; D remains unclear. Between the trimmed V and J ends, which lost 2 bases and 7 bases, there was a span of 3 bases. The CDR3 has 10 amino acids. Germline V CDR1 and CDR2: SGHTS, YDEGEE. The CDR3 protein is CASSFGTQYF. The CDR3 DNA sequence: TGTGCCAGCAGCTTCGGGACCCAGTACTTC.

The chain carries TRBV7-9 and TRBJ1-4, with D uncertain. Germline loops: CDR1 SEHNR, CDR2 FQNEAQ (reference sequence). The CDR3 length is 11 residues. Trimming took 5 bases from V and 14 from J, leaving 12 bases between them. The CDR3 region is CASSTTAALFF. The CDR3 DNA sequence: TGTGCCAGCAGCACCACTGCGGCGCTGTTTTTT.